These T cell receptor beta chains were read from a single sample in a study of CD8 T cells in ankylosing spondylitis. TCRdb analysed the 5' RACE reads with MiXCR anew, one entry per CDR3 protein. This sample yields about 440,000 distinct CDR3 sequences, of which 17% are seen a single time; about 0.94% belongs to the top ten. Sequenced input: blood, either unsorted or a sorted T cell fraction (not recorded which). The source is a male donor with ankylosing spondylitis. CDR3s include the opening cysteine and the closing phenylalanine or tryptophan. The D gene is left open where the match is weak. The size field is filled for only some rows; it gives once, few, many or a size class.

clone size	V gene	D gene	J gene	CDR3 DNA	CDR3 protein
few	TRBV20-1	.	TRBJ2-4	TGCAGTGCTAGGACCCAGGGTTCAGCCAAAAACATTCAGTACTTC	CSARTQGSAKNIQYF
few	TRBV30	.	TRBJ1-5	TGTGCCTGGAGTAGTGGTGGGACCGATCAGCCCCAGCATTTT	CAWSSGGTDQPQHF
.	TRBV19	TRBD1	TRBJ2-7	TGTGCCAGTAGTACCCGACAGGGTTCCTACGAGCAGTACTTC	CASSTRQGSYEQYF
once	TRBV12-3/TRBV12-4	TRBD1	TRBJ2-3	TGTGCCAGCAGGACAGGGGGGGGCGGGACAGATACGCAGTATTTT	CASRTGGGGTDTQYF
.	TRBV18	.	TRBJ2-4	TGTGCCAGCTCACCTGTACAGGGCGCGACCAAAAACATTCAGTACTTC	CASSPVQGATKNIQYF
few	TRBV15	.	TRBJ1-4	TGTGCCACCATGAATAACACTAATGAAAAACTGTTTTTT	CATMNNTNEKLFF
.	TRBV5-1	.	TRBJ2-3	TGCGCCAGCCTAATGGAGAAGAGCACAGATACGCAGTATTTT	CASLMEKSTDTQYF
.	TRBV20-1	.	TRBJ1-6	TGCAGTGCTAGCCTTACGGGGTATAATTCACCCCTCCACTTT	CSASLTGYNSPLHF
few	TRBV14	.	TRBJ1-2	TGTGCCAGCAGCTCCCCACCAGCTAACTATGGCTACACCTTC	CASSSPPANYGYTF
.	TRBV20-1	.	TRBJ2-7	TGCAGTGCCACCTCACCGGACCCCGGGCTAGTTGTCTACGAGCAGTACTTC	CSATSPDPGLVVYEQYF
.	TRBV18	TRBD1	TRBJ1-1	TGTGCCAGCTCACCACGTGGATCCGGGACAGGGGGCATGGACACTGAAGCTTTCTTT	CASSPRGSGTGGMDTEAFF
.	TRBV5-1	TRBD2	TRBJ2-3	TGCGCCAGCAGCCGCCAACTAGCGGGTCCGGGGGATACGCAGTATTTT	CASSRQLAGPGDTQYF